The rows below give T cell receptor beta chains drawn from one sample of a study of neurological immune-mediated disorders. MiXCR was run by TCRdb on the 5' RACE reads, yielding one entry per CDR3 protein. The sample lists more than 75,000 distinct CDR3 sequences; approximately 3.5% were seen once. The sequencing sample was made of PBMCs. The receptors originated from a woman aged 45-59 years with multiple sclerosis. Each CDR3 is given with its conserved first and last residue. D genes are given only for firm matches. A row's size may be missing; if present it is once, few, many or a size class.

>many|TRBJ2-7|11|TRBV3-1|NA
TGTGCCAGCAGCCAAGTGGATCAGCAGTACTTC
CASSQVDQQYF
>many|TRBJ1-6|14|TRBV20-1|NA
TGCAGTGCAACCTCTGGACAGAGTAATTCACCCCTCCACTTT
CSATSGQSNSPLHF
>many|TRBJ1-2|16|TRBV7-6|NA
TGTGCCAGCAGCGAAGGGTGGTCAGAGAATAACTATGGCTACACCTTC
CASSEGWSENNYGYTF
>many|TRBJ1-5|14|TRBV20-1|NA
TGCAGTGCTGTCGACCAGGGGTTTGGTCAGCCCCAGCATTTT
CSAVDQGFGQPQHF
>many|TRBJ1-1|15|TRBV7-9|NA
TGTGCCAGCAGCCGAACCAGTGGGGCTTACACTGAAGCTTTCTTT
CASSRTSGAYTEAFF
>many|TRBJ2-7|15|TRBV7-8|TRBD1
TGTGCCAGCAGCTTATATTCCGGGACAGGCTTAGAGCAGTACTTC
CASSLYSGTGLEQYF
>many|TRBJ2-3|16|TRBV5-1|TRBD2
TGCGCCAGCAGCTTGTCCTGGACTAGCGTGACAGATACGCAGTATTTT
CASSLSWTSVTDTQYF
>many|TRBJ2-3|14|TRBV25-1|NA
TGTGCCAGCAGTGAATTGAGGTCGACAGATACGCAGTATTTT
CASSELRSTDTQYF
>many|TRBJ2-1|18|TRBV28|TRBD2
TGTGCCAGCAGTTTAATTCCCGAAGCGGGGGGAAGTTACAATGAGCAGTTCTTC
CASSLIPEAGGSYNEQFF
>many|TRBJ2-5|13|TRBV10-3|NA
TGTGCCATCAGGCCGGGACCTGAAGAGACCCAGTACTTC
CAIRPGPEETQYF
>many|TRBJ2-3|16|TRBV5-1|TRBD1
TGCGCCAGCAGCTTACAGGGGATCCCTCTGGCAGATACGCAGTATTTT
CASSLQGIPLADTQYF
>many|TRBJ2-5|16|TRBV12-3/TRBV12-4|TRBD2
TGTGCCAGCTACGCGCCTAGCGGGGGAAGGGTGGAGACCCAGTACTTC
CASYAPSGGRVETQYF
>many|TRBJ2-7|14|TRBV10-3|NA
TGTGCCATCAGTGTAGGGGGGAGCTCCTACGAGCAGTACTTC
CAISVGGSSYEQYF
>many|TRBJ2-1|17|TRBV15|NA
TGTGCCACCAGCAGAGATCAGGTGGAGCTCATAATTAATGAGCAGTTCTTC
CATSRDQVELIINEQFF
>many|TRBJ2-7|17|TRBV7-2|TRBD2
TGTGCCAGCAGCTCTAGAGCCACTAGCGGGTCTTCCTACGAGCAGTACTTC
CASSSRATSGSSYEQYF
>many|TRBJ2-7|14|TRBV7-3|NA
TGTGCCAGCAGCCAAACAGGAGGCGAGTACGAGCAGTACTTC
CASSQTGGEYEQYF
>many|TRBJ2-7|13|TRBV20-1|NA
TGCAGTGCTAGACTACCTTACTATTACGAGCAGTACTTC
CSARLPYYYEQYF
>many|TRBJ1-1|14|TRBV28|NA
TGTGCCAGCAGCCAACAGGGCGGGAGCATTCAAGCTTTCTTT
CASSQQGGSIQAFF
>many|TRBJ2-1|13|TRBV5-1|NA
TGCGCCAGCAGCTTGTCCCGGATGAATGAGCAGTTCTTC
CASSLSRMNEQFF
>many|TRBJ1-2|14|TRBV7-2|TRBD1
TGTGCCAGCAGCTCTAGACAGGGGGCGCATGGCTACACCTTC
CASSSRQGAHGYTF
>many|TRBJ1-1|16|TRBV5-1|NA
TGCGCCAGCAGCTTGTCCTCGGGACACCTGAACACTGAAGCTTTCTTT
CASSLSSGHLNTEAFF
>many|TRBJ1-4|12|TRBV7-9|NA
TGTGCCAGCCGGATGGTTACTGAAAAACTGTTTTTT
CASRMVTEKLFF
>many|TRBJ1-2|17|TRBV6-1|TRBD1
TGTGCCAGCAGTGAAGCGCTTCTCGGCAGGGGGTTTTATGGCTACACCTTC
CASSEALLGRGFYGYTF
>many|TRBJ1-2|15|TRBV5-1|NA
TGCGCCAGCAGCTCCGGGTGGGGAGTGGGCTATGGCTACACCTTC
CASSSGWGVGYGYTF
>many|TRBJ2-3|13|TRBV5-5|NA
TGTGCCAGCAGCAAAACCTTCATCGATACGCAGTATTTT
CASSKTFIDTQYF
>many|TRBJ1-6|12|TRBV20-1|TRBD1
TGCAGTGCTGGGACAGGGAACTCACCCCTCCACTTT
CSAGTGNSPLHF
>many|TRBJ2-1|12|TRBV10-3|NA
TGTGCCATCAGTGTCATTGGGGATGAGCAGTTCTTC
CAISVIGDEQFF
>many|TRBJ2-7|12|TRBV18|NA
TGTGCCAGCTCACCTGGACATTTCGAGCAGTACTTC
CASSPGHFEQYF
>many|TRBJ2-3|16|TRBV7-2|TRBD2
TGTGCCAGCAGCCTAAAAGGCACGGGGGGTTCAGATACGCAGTATTTT
CASSLKGTGGSDTQYF
>many|TRBJ2-7|14|TRBV4-3|NA
TGCGCCAGCAGCCAAGATAGTGGCTCCTACGAGCAGTACTTC
CASSQDSGSYEQYF
>many|TRBJ1-2|16|TRBV7-9|TRBD1
TGTGCCAGCAAGACGACATTGGACAGGGGGGACTATGGCTACACCTTC
CASKTTLDRGDYGYTF
>many|TRBJ1-2|15|TRBV5-5|NA
TGTGCCAGCAGCTTGGACCCGGGGCTGGACTATGGCTACACCTTC
CASSLDPGLDYGYTF
>many|TRBJ1-2|15|TRBV5-1|NA
TGCGCCAGCAGCTTGGGGCACGACATGAACTATGGCTACACCTTC
CASSLGHDMNYGYTF
>many|TRBJ1-3|15|TRBV12-3/TRBV12-4|NA
TGTGCCAGCAGTTTAAAACAACTGCTTCGCCACACCATATATTTT
CASSLKQLLRHTIYF
>NA|TRBJ1-2|12|TRBV5-1|NA
TGCGCCAGCAGCTTGGATCACTATGGCTACACCTTC
CASSLDHYGYTF
>many|TRBJ2-3|17|TRBV14|TRBD2
TGTGCCAGCAGCCAATTCACTAGCGGGGGGCCCACAGATACGCAGTATTTT
CASSQFTSGGPTDTQYF
>many|TRBJ2-1|20|TRBV20-1|TRBD2
TGCAGTGCTAGAGTCCGGCGGGGGGCGCATTACACGAGGATATACAATGAGCAGTTCTTC
CSARVRRGAHYTRIYNEQFF
>NA|TRBJ2-1|13|TRBV9|NA
TGTGCCAGCAGTGGGGGGTCCTACAATGAGCAGTTCTTC
CASSGGSYNEQFF
>many|TRBJ2-1|15|TRBV13|TRBD2
TGTGCCAGCAGCTCCCCTCGCGGGGGGACCAATGAGCAGTTCTTC
CASSSPRGGTNEQFF
>NA|TRBJ2-7|14|TRBV6-2/TRBV6-3|NA
TGTGCCAGCAGCAAGACAGTCGGCGGGTACGAGCAGTACTTC
CASSKTVGGYEQYF
>many|TRBJ2-3|14|TRBV7-2|NA
TGTGCCAGCAGCTTGGTCAGGGAAGGAGATACGCAGTATTTT
CASSLVREGDTQYF
>many|TRBJ1-3|13|TRBV20-1|NA
TGCAGTGCTAGAGATTCTTTGGGAAACACCATATATTTT
CSARDSLGNTIYF
>many|TRBJ1-6|15|TRBV20-1|NA
TGCAGTGCTAGAGGTTCTAGGGCAGATAATTCACCCCTCCACTTT
CSARGSRADNSPLHF
>many|TRBJ1-2|13|TRBV7-9|NA
TGTGCCAGCAGCTTAGAGCAGGGCTATGGCTACACCTTC
CASSLEQGYGYTF
>many|TRBJ1-2|13|TRBV14|TRBD1
TGTGCCAGCAGCCGGGACAGGGGGCAGCGCTACACCTTC
CASSRDRGQRYTF
>many|TRBJ2-7|14|TRBV7-2|TRBD1
TGTGCCAGCAGCTTAGCGGGGACAGGGGCCAAGCAGTACTTC
CASSLAGTGAKQYF
>many|TRBJ2-3|15|TRBV28|NA
TGTGCCAGCAGTATCGCGGCGACCCGGTTAGATACGCAGTATTTT
CASSIAATRLDTQYF
>many|TRBJ2-1|16|TRBV28|TRBD1
TGTGCCAGCAGTCAAGAGGGGACAGGGGTCTACAATGAGCAGTTCTTC
CASSQEGTGVYNEQFF
>many|TRBJ1-5|16|TRBV7-2|NA
TGTGCCAGCAGCTTAGAAGGCAGGAGAAGCAATCAGCCCCAGCATTTT
CASSLEGRRSNQPQHF
>many|TRBJ2-3|12|TRBV2|NA
TGTGCCAGCAGTGTTGCAACAGATACGCAGTATTTT
CASSVATDTQYF
>many|TRBJ2-7|11|TRBV6-5|NA
TGTGCCAGCAGTTACGCTTACGAGCAGTACTTC
CASSYAYEQYF
>many|TRBJ2-2|16|TRBV9|NA
TGTGCCAGCAGCCTAGACCGAGACTTCCCTACCGGGGAGCTGTTTTTT
CASSLDRDFPTGELFF
>many|TRBJ1-2|13|TRBV5-6|TRBD1
TGTGCCAGCAGCGAGACAGGGGTCTACGGCTACACCTTC
CASSETGVYGYTF
>many|TRBJ2-5|13|TRBV5-1|NA
TGCGCCAGCAGCTCAGGGATGGCAGAGACCCAGTACTTC
CASSSGMAETQYF
>NA|TRBJ1-2|14|TRBV20-1|NA
TGCAGTGCCCTTAGGGGCGCCCCTAACTATGGCTACACCTTC
CSALRGAPNYGYTF